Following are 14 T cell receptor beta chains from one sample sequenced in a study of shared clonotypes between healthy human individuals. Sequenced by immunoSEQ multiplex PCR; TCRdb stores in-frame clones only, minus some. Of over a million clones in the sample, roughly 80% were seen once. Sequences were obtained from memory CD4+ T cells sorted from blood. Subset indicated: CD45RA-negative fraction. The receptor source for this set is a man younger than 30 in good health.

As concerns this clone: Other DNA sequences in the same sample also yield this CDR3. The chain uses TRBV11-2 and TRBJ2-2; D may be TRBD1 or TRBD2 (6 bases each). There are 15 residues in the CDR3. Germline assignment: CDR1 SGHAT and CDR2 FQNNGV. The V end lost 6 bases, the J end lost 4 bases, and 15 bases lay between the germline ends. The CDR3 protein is CASSPTGGRTGELFF. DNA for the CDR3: TGTGCCAGCAGTCCTACTGGGGGGCGCACCGGGGAGCTGTTTTTT.

The CDR3 sequence is CASSWQTGGDYGYTF. CDR3 coding DNA: TGCGCCAGCAGCTGGCAGACAGGGGGTGACTATGGCTACACCTTC. V usage is TRBV5-1 and J usage is TRBJ1-2; 9 bases agree with TRBD1. Trimming took 3 bases from V and 3 from J; bases not matched to a gene: 6. Germline lookup yields CDR1 SGHRS and CDR2 YFSETQ. There are 15 residues in the CDR3.

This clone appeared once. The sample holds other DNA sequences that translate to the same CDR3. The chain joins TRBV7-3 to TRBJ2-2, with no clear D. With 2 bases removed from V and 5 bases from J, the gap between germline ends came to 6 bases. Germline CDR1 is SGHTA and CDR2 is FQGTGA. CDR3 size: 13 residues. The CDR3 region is CASSLQLTGELFF. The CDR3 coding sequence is TGTGCCAGCAGCTTACAACTTACCGGGGAGCTGTTTTTT.

CDR3 amino acids: CASSGGSSSYEQYF. The CDR3 bases are TGTGCCAGCAGCGGGGGGAGTAGCTCCTACGAGCAGTACTTC. The chain joins TRBV6-1 to TRBJ2-7, with 7 bases that match TRBD2. V trimming: 6 bases; J trimming: 0 bases; junction bases outside the gene matches: 5. Germline CDR1 and CDR2: MNHNS and SASEGT. The CDR3 has 14 amino acids.

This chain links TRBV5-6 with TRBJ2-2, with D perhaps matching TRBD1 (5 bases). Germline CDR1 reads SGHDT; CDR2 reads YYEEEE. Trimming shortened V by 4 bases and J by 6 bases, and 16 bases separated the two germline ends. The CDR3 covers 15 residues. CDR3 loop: CASSPDIRSPGELFF. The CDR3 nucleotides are TGTGCCAGCAGCCCGGACATAAGGTCTCCCGGGGAGCTGTTTTTT.

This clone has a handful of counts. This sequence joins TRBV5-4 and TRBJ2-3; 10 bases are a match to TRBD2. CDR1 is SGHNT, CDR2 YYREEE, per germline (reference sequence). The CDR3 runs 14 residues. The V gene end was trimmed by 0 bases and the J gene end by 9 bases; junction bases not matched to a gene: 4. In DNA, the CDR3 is TGTGCCAGCAGCTTGGACAGCGGGGGGGGGACGCAGTATTTT. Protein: CASSLDSGGGTQYF.

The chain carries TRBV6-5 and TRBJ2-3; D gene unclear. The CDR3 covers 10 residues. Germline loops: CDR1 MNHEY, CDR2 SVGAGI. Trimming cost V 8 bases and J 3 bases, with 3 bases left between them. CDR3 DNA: TGTGCCAGCCGGACAGATACGCAGTATTTT. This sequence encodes CASRTDTQYF.

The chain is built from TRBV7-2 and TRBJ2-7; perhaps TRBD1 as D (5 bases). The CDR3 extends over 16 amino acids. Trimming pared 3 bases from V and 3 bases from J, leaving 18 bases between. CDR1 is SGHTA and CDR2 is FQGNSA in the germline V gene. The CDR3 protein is CASSFPQGSQGYEQYF. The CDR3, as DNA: TGTGCCAGCAGCTTTCCCCAGGGTAGCCAGGGCTACGAGCAGTACTTC.

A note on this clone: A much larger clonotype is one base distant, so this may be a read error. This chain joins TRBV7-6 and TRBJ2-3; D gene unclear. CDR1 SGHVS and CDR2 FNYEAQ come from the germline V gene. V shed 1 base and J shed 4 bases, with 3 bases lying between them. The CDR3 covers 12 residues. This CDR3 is CASSLEADTQYF. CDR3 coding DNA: TGTGCCAGCAGCTTAGAGGCAGATACGCAGTATTTT.

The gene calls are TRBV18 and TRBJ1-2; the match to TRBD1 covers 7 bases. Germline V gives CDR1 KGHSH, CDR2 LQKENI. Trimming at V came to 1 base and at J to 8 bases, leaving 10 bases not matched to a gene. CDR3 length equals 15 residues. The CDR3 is CASSPQTGRVDGYTF. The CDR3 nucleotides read TGTGCCAGCTCACCACAGACAGGGCGAGTTGACGGCTACACCTTC.

The CDR3 DNA reads TGTGCCAGCAACTACAGGGGTGCAGATACGCAGTATTTT. Translation gives CASNYRGADTQYF. The chain links TRBV2 to TRBJ2-3; 7 bases map to TRBD1. Trimming removed 7 bases from V and 4 bases from J; junction bases left unmatched: 5. CDR3 length: 13 amino acids. Germline V gene data show CDR1 as SNHLY and CDR2 as FYNNEI. The variable domain in full, with the rest retrieved from reference TRBV2 and TRBJ2-3, is EPEVTQTPSHQVTQMGQEVILRCVPISNHLYFYWYRQILGQKVEFLVSFYNNEISEKSEIFDDQFSVERPDGSNFTLKIRSTKLEDSAMYFCASNYRGADTQYFGPGTRLTVL.

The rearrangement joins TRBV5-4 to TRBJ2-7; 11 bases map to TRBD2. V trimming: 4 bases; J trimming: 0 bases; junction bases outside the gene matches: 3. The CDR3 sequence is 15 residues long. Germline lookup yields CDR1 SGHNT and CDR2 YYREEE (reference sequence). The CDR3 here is CASSTTSGISYEQYF. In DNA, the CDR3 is TGTGCCAGCAGCACGACTAGCGGGATCTCCTACGAGCAGTACTTC.

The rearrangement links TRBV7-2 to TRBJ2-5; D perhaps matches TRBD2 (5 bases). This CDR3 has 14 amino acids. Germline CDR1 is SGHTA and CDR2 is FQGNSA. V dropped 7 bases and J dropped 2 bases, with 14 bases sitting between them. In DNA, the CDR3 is TGTGCCAGCACCTCAGCGGCTGTTCAAGAGACCCAGTACTTC. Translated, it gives CASTSAAVQETQYF. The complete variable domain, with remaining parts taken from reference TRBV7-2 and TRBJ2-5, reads GAGVSQSPSNKVTEKGKDVELRCDPISGHTALYWYRQSLGQGLEFLIYFQGNSAPDKSGLPSDRFSAERTGGSVSTLTIQRTQQEDSAVYLCASTSAAVQETQYFGPGTRLLVL.

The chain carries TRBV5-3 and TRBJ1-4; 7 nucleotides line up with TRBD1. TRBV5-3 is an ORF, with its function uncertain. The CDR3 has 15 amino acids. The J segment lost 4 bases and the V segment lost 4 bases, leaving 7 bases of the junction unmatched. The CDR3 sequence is CARSQGTDYNEKLFF. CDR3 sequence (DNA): TGTGCCAGAAGCCAAGGGACAGATTATAATGAAAAACTGTTTTTT.